Given below is one T cell receptor beta chain in context. Its specificity is unknown. The data belong to a study of Ad26.COV2.S vaccination and SARS-CoV-2 variants. CDR1 and CDR2 from the germline V gene are SGHNT and YYREEE (reference sequence). V was pared by 2 bases and J by 0 bases, with 4 bases of the junction left unmatched. The length of the CDR3 is 15 residues. The treatment: 15 to 20 received Ad26.COV2.S at low or high dose, single or two shots; about five received placebo; per-sample allocation not given. Sampling occurred on day 63 after the first vaccine or placebo injection. Repertoires were generated with immunoSEQ multiplex PCR, while TCRdb's copy carries only in-frame clones and drops some. The sample has about 350,000 clones; roughly 89% are singletons. Regarding the study as a whole: Higher spike-specific TCR breadth was found in vaccine recipients than in placebo recipients.

Sequencing used peripheral blood, obtained in a trial of Ad26.COV2.S vaccine versus placebo. The gene calls are TRBV5-4 and TRBJ1-1; the match to TRBD1 covers 7 bases. The TCR sequence derives from a person between 18 and 60 years old who received the Ad26.COV2.S COVID-19 vaccine or a placebo. This chain's CDR3 is CASSLLQGLNTEAFF. CDR3 in DNA: TGTGCCAGCAGCTTATTACAGGGGCTGAACACTGAAGCTTTCTTT.